These 16 T cell receptor beta chains were all obtained from the same sample, sequenced in a study of T cells after posttransplantation cyclophosphamide. Sequencing was performed with immunoSEQ multiplex PCR; in TCRdb, only in-frame clones are kept and a portion is missing. The sample carries 9,500 to 10,000 clones, roughly 98% recorded once. The naive gate required viable CD3+CD4+ or CD3+CD8+ cells with CCR7+CD45RA+CD45RO-CD95-CD27+CD28+ phenotype. The sequenced sample consisted of naive CD4+ T cells sorted from PBMCs. The receptor set was obtained from an older woman in good health, CMV-negative, and a related stem cell transplant donor.

This clone was recorded once. J is TRBJ1-2 and V is TRBV6-5, with D perhaps matching TRBD1 (6 bases). Germline values: CDR1 MNHEY, CDR2 SVGAGI. The CDR3 spans 15 residues. Between the trimmed V and J ends, which lost 2 bases and 0 bases, there was a span of 10 bases. The chain's CDR3 is CASSYHGQPNYGYTF. The CDR3 coding sequence is TGTGCCAGCAGTTACCACGGACAGCCTAACTATGGCTACACCTTC.

V gene TRBV5-1 combines with J gene TRBJ2-5; 8 nucleotides match TRBD1. V lost 3 bases, J lost 5 bases, and 9 bases stayed unmatched. Germline V gene sequence: CDR1 SGHRS, CDR2 YFSETQ. This CDR3 spans 15 amino acids. The chain's CDR3 is CASSSTGVLGETQYF. Here the CDR3 DNA reads TGCGCCAGCAGCTCGACAGGGGTGCTGGGGGAGACCCAGTACTTC.

CDR3: CASTGTGYEKLFF. Here the CDR3 DNA reads TGTGCCAGCACCGGGACAGGGTATGAAAAACTGTTTTTT. This rearrangement joins TRBV28 to TRBJ1-4, with 9 bases fitting TRBD1. This CDR3 has 13 amino acids. CDR1 MDHEN and CDR2 SYDVKM come from the germline V gene. Trimming at V came to 7 bases and at J to 6 bases, leaving 3 bases not matched to a gene.

A note on this clone: A junction boundary mismatches the germline segment, possibly from a read error. This chain joins TRBV7-7 and TRBJ2-1, with TRBD1 identical over 9 bases. CDR3 length equals 15 residues. CDR1 and CDR2 (germline): SSHAT, FNYEAQ (reference sequence). The CDR3 nucleotides are TGTGCTAGCAGCTTAGACAGGGGGTATAGTGATGAGCAGTTCTTC. Protein product: CASSLDRGYSDEQFF. Using reference TRBV7-7 and TRBJ2-1 for the parts outside the CDR3, the full variable domain is GAGVSQSPRYKVTKRGQDVTLRCDPISSHATLYWYQQALGQGPEFLTYFNYEAQPDKSGLPSDRFSAERPEGSISTLTIQRTEQRDSAMYRCASSLDRGYSDEQFFGPGTRLTVL.

This clone has just one count. The chain recombines TRBV15 with TRBJ1-5; 7 positions agree with TRBD1. The V and J ends lost 7 bases and 8 bases, in that order; junction bases with no gene match: 11. Per germline, CDR1 LNHNV and CDR2 YYDKDF (reference sequence). The CDR3 spans 14 residues. The CDR3 reads CATNHDRDRKPQHF. In DNA, the CDR3 is TGTGCCACCAACCATGACAGGGATCGAAAGCCCCAGCATTTT.

This rearrangement joins TRBV9 to TRBJ1-3, with 8 bases matching TRBD1. Germline CDR1 SGDLS, CDR2 YYNGEE. The CDR3 totals 18 residues. J was trimmed by 0 bases and V by 0 bases; bases with no gene match: 8. The CDR3 DNA reads TGTGCCAGCAGCGTAGGGGACAGGCGGCCATTCTCTGGAAACACCATATATTTT. Protein: CASSVGDRRPFSGNTIYF.

The chain is built from TRBV7-6 and TRBJ2-3, with a weak D call TRBD1 (6 bases). V was cut by 1 base and J by 3 bases, with 8 bases left in between. Germline values: CDR1 SGHVS, CDR2 FNYEAQ. The CDR3 loop spans 14 amino acids. The chain's CDR3 is CASSLVQGTDTQYF. CDR3 nucleotides: TGTGCCAGCAGCTTAGTGCAGGGGACAGATACGCAGTATTTT.

The chain couples TRBV6-5 to TRBJ1-2; D unresolved. This CDR3 contains 13 residues. The germline CDR1 and CDR2 sequences are MNHEY and SVGAGI. V lost 6 bases, J lost 5 bases, and 13 bases lay in between. The CDR3 sequence: CASRRTTRYGYTF. In DNA, the CDR3 is TGTGCCAGCAGGCGGACTACCCGTTATGGCTACACCTTC.

This sequence joins TRBV2 and TRBJ1-1; a possible D gene is TRBD1 (5 bases). The V and J ends lost 2 bases and 4 bases respectively, with 17 bases between them. Germline values: CDR1 SNHLY, CDR2 FYNNEI. The CDR3 runs 16 residues. The CDR3 region has the DNA TGTGCCAGCAGTGAATCAGGCAGGGTGGTTATCACTGAAGCTTTCTTT. It codes for CASSESGRVVITEAFF.

This clone was detected once. V and J are TRBV5-6 and TRBJ2-5; no reliable D call. The CDR3 contains 15 residues. Germline CDR1 is SGHDT and CDR2 is YYEEEE. With 4 bases removed from V and 0 bases from J, the gap between germline ends came to 13 bases. The CDR3 loop reads CASSGLYADQETQYF. DNA for the CDR3: TGTGCCAGCAGCGGCCTATACGCGGACCAAGAGACCCAGTACTTC.

The chain has TRBV5-1 and TRBJ1-1, with TRBD1 as a possible D gene (6 bases). The length of the CDR3 is 14 residues. V shed 3 bases and J shed 4 bases, with 13 bases lying between them. Germline V CDR1 and CDR2: SGHRS, YFSETQ. In DNA, the CDR3 is TGCGCCAGCAGCTCGGACAGAGGGGGCACTGAAGCTTTCTTT. Translation: CASSSDRGGTEAFF.

The chain combines TRBV6-1 with TRBJ1-5, with TRBD1 matching 10 bases. Germline CDR1 MNHNS, CDR2 SASEGT. This CDR3 is 14 amino acids long. Trimming at V came to 8 bases and at J to 4 bases, leaving 5 bases not matched to a gene. CDR3 sequence: CASEDRGSNQPQHF. The CDR3 DNA is TGTGCCAGCGAGGACAGGGGGTCAAATCAGCCCCAGCATTTT.

The chain couples TRBV2 to TRBJ1-2; TRBD1 matches at 7 bases. The CDR3 has 14 residues. From germline, CDR1 is SNHLY and CDR2 FYNNEI. Germline trimming cut 7 bases from V and 8 bases from J; bases unmatched to any gene: 13. CDR3 sequence: CASKGTAPREGYTF. The CDR3 nucleotides are TGTGCCAGCAAAGGGACAGCCCCCCGGGAGGGCTACACCTTC.

The chain is built from TRBV28 and TRBJ1-2; D possibly corresponds to TRBD1 (6 bases). Trimming pared 6 bases from V and 8 bases from J, leaving 16 bases between. The CDR3 spans 13 residues. The germline V gene has CDR1 MDHEN and CDR2 SYDVKM. CDR3 region: CASRSGVDGGYTF. Written as DNA, the CDR3 is TGTGCCAGCAGATCAGGGGTCGATGGAGGCTACACCTTC.

In its sample, this clone was seen once. This chain uses TRBV2 with TRBJ2-7; 9 positions agree with TRBD1. The CDR3 consists of 14 residues. Germline CDR1 and CDR2: SNHLY and FYNNEI. Unmatched junction bases numbered 9, after V lost 6 bases and J lost 6 bases. The DNA of the CDR3 is TGTGCCAGCAGCACCCAAGGGACAGGGAGCGAGCAGTACTTC. Translation: CASSTQGTGSEQYF.

The rearrangement joins TRBV19 to TRBJ2-7; 10 bases map to TRBD2. The J segment lost 6 bases and the V segment lost 5 bases, leaving 7 bases of the junction unmatched. There are 14 residues in the CDR3. Germline values: CDR1 LNHDA, CDR2 SQIVND (reference sequence). Written as DNA, the CDR3 is TGTGCCAGTAGTGTGCTAGCGGGAGACTTCGAGCAGTACTTC. The encoded protein is CASSVLAGDFEQYF.